A single sample gave rise to the 4 T cell receptor beta chains below, sequenced in a study of blood T cell repertoires in COVID-19. Generated by immunoSEQ multiplex PCR, the TCRdb table keeps only in-frame clones and is missing some. This sample carries 200,000 to 300,000 clones, about four fifths of them seen once, and the ten largest clones take about 9.6%. The sample taken for sequencing was peripheral blood. These TCRs come from a man older than 75 with acute or convalescent COVID-19.

This rearrangement joins TRBV6-5 to TRBJ1-2; possible D gene TRBD1, 6 bases. The CDR3 extends over 13 amino acids. Germline V gene lookup returns CDR1 MNHEY and CDR2 SVGAGI. The ends were cut back, 3 bases at V and 8 bases at J, with 13 bases in the middle. The CDR3 DNA follows: TGTGCCAGCAGTTATACAGGGACGGGAGGCTACACCTTC. Protein: CASSYTGTGGYTF.

The chain has TRBV3-1 (or the pseudogene TRBV3-2) and TRBJ1-3; no firm D call. The germline V and J ends were trimmed by 4 bases and 7 bases, with 14 bases remaining between them. Looked up from germline, CDR1 is LGHDT and CDR2 is YNNKEL (reference sequence). The CDR3 consists of 14 residues. In nucleotides, the CDR3 is TGTGCCAGCAGCCTTAGGAGGGATCAGAACACCATATATTTT. It encodes CASSLRRDQNTIYF.

The J gene is TRBJ2-1, the V gene TRBV3-1 (or the pseudogene TRBV3-2), with D tentatively TRBD1 (5 bases). There are 14 residues in the CDR3. Trimming removed 5 bases at V and 7 bases at J, with 15 bases between. Germline lookup yields CDR1 LGHDT and CDR2 YNNKEL (reference sequence). CDR3 coding DNA: TGTGCCAGCAGCTCTCACAGGTGGAGAAATGAGCAGTTCTTC. As protein: CASSSHRWRNEQFF.

V gene TRBV25-1 combines with J gene TRBJ2-6; D perhaps matches TRBD1 (6 bases). V was pared by 1 base and J by 0 bases, with 10 bases between. Germline V gene sequence: CDR1 MGHDK, CDR2 SYGVNS. The CDR3 covers 17 residues. The DNA for the CDR3 is TGTGCCAGCAGTGAATGGGTGGGGGCCTCTGGGGCCAACGTCCTGACTTTC. Residues: CASSEWVGASGANVLTF.